The rows below give T cell receptor beta chains drawn from one sample of a study of blood T cell repertoires in COVID-19. Generated by immunoSEQ multiplex PCR, the TCRdb table keeps only in-frame clones and is missing some. This table has 120,000 or so clones, just under 85% appearing once. Sequencing was carried out using peripheral blood. These receptors were obtained from a woman between 45 and 65 years old with acute or convalescent COVID-19. Each CDR3 is given with its conserved first and last residue. Each record gives: J gene, D gene, clone size, V gene, CDR3 DNA, CDR3 protein. A D gene is named only where the DNA matches it firmly. Only some rows state a clone size, as once, few, many or a class for expanded clones.

j_gene: TRBJ1-2
d_gene: TRBD1
abundance: once
v_gene: TRBV7-9
CDR3nt: TGTGCCAGCAGTCCGGACAGGGCAAGCGGCTACACCTTC
CDR3aa: CASSPDRASGYTF

j_gene: TRBJ2-2
d_gene: TRBD1
abundance: NA
v_gene: TRBV11-2
CDR3nt: TGTGCCAGCAGCCCCCGGACAGGGCCGAGGGGGAACACCGGGGAGCTGTTTTTT
CDR3aa: CASSPRTGPRGNTGELFF

j_gene: TRBJ1-4
d_gene: NA
abundance: NA
v_gene: TRBV21-1
CDR3nt: TGTGCCAGCATCAGGGACAGTACGACTATTAGGGCTAATGAAAAACTGTTTTTT
CDR3aa: CASIRDSTTIRANEKLFF

j_gene: TRBJ1-2
d_gene: NA
abundance: NA
v_gene: TRBV27
CDR3nt: TGTGCCAGCAGTTATGGTCCGCCGGACTATGGCTACACCTTC
CDR3aa: CASSYGPPDYGYTF

j_gene: TRBJ1-1
d_gene: TRBD1
abundance: NA
v_gene: TRBV5-1
CDR3nt: TGCGCCAGCAGCGCACAGGGGGCAGGAACTGAAGCTTTCTTT
CDR3aa: CASSAQGAGTEAFF

j_gene: TRBJ2-7
d_gene: NA
abundance: NA
v_gene: TRBV18
CDR3nt: TGTGCCAGCTCACCCGACAGAACCTACGAGCAGTACTTC
CDR3aa: CASSPDRTYEQYF

j_gene: TRBJ2-2
d_gene: TRBD2
abundance: NA
v_gene: TRBV15
CDR3nt: TGTGCCACCAGCAGAGGCGGACTAGCGGTCGGGGAGCTGTTTTTT
CDR3aa: CATSRGGLAVGELFF

j_gene: TRBJ1-3
d_gene: TRBD1
abundance: NA
v_gene: TRBV28
CDR3nt: TGTGCCAGCTCCGACCCGGGACAGGGGAGAAACACCATATATTTT
CDR3aa: CASSDPGQGRNTIYF

j_gene: TRBJ2-3
d_gene: NA
abundance: NA
v_gene: TRBV6-6
CDR3nt: TGTGCCAGCAGCTTTCTAGCGTTGAGCACAGATACGCAGTATTTT
CDR3aa: CASSFLALSTDTQYF

j_gene: TRBJ1-6
d_gene: NA
abundance: NA
v_gene: TRBV6-5
CDR3nt: TGTGCCAGCCAGGGTTATAATTCACCCCTCCACTTT
CDR3aa: CASQGYNSPLHF

j_gene: TRBJ2-7
d_gene: NA
abundance: NA
v_gene: TRBV6-5
CDR3nt: TGTGCCAGCAGTTCCCGGCCACCTCGGGTAATCTACGAGCAGTACTTC
CDR3aa: CASSSRPPRVIYEQYF

j_gene: TRBJ1-1
d_gene: TRBD1
abundance: NA
v_gene: TRBV5-1
CDR3nt: TGCGCCAGCAGCTTGGGACAGGGGGCTGGTTGGAGTGAAGCTTTCTTT
CDR3aa: CASSLGQGAGWSEAFF

j_gene: TRBJ1-1
d_gene: TRBD1
abundance: NA
v_gene: TRBV4-2
CDR3nt: TGTGCCAGCAGCCAACCCACCCTCATTGATACAGGGGACACTGAAGCTTTCTTT
CDR3aa: CASSQPTLIDTGDTEAFF

j_gene: TRBJ1-5
d_gene: TRBD1
abundance: NA
v_gene: TRBV9
CDR3nt: TGTGCCAGCAGCTCCCAGGGGGCAGGTCAGCCCCAGCATTTT
CDR3aa: CASSSQGAGQPQHF